This TCR beta chain was captured by sequencing in a study of regulatory T cells in long-lasting Graves disease. Library construction for TCR beta used iRepertoire HTBI primers and Arm-PCR of CDR3 regions. TCRdb independently ran MiXCR on the multiplex PCR reads; one entry per CDR3 protein. The table includes approximately 230,000 distinct CDR3 sequences, around 20% detected once. Time point described: newly diagnosed GD, antithyroid drugs for less than 3 months. Making the TCR library involved RNA that had been extracted from PBMCs. This clonotype was counted at least ten times. At one boundary the junction diverges from the germline segment, which might be a read error. The CDR3 is 13 amino acids. CDR1 is SGHRS and CDR2 is YFSETQ in the germline V gene.

This specimen was peripheral blood mononuclear cells (PBMCs), taken at new diagnosis, from a patient treated with antithyroid drugs. The source of this sequence is a female donor with Graves disease. The gene calls are TRBV5-1 and TRBJ1-1, with TRBD1 as a possible D gene (6 bases). This CDR3 reads CASSLNRDTEAFF. As DNA, the CDR3 is TGCGCCAGCAGCTTGAATCGGGACACCGAAGCTTTCTTT.